This T cell receptor (beta chain) is from a study of cytomegalovirus exposure and HLA in healthy donors. Regarding the study as a whole: TCR beta sequences numbering about 17,000 were associated with HLA alleles at 0.05 false discovery rate in a later analysis. An Asian-associated ancestry cluster reportedly showed fewer N-insertions than the approximately 700-donor mean in a later analysis. Later on, a genetic analysis was performed. It linked a missense variant in DCLRE1C with V- and J-gene trimming of TCR beta.

CDR1 and CDR2 from the germline V gene are MDHEN and SYDVKM. CDR3 length: 15 residues. After removal of 6 bases from V and 3 bases from J, the junction contained 10 bases not matched to a gene. The PCR ran on 60 Vbeta and 13 Jbeta primers. This table comes from immunoSEQ multiplex PCR, and its TCRdb copy is limited to in-frame clones, with some not included. Of nearly 200,000 clones in the sample, roughly four fifths were seen once. With respect to this clone: Its antigen is undetermined.

The sequence was obtained from a woman in her 30s in good health and CMV-seropositive. The material sequenced was PBMCs. The chain employs TRBV28 and TRBJ2-7; 8 bases agree with TRBD2. CDR3: CASRTPAAGGYEQYF. CDR3 sequence (DNA): TGTGCCAGCAGAACCCCCGCGGCGGGAGGCTACGAGCAGTACTTC.